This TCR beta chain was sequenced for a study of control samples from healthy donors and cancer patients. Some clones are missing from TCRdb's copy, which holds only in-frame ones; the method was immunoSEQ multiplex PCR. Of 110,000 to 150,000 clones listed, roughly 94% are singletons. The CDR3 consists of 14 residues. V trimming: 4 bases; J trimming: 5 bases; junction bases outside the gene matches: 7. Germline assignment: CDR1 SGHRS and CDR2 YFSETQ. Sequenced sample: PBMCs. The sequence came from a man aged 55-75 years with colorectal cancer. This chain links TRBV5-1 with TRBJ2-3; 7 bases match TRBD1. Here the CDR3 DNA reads TGCGCCAGCAGCGAGAGGACAGGAGAAGATACGCAGTATTTT. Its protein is CASSERTGEDTQYF.